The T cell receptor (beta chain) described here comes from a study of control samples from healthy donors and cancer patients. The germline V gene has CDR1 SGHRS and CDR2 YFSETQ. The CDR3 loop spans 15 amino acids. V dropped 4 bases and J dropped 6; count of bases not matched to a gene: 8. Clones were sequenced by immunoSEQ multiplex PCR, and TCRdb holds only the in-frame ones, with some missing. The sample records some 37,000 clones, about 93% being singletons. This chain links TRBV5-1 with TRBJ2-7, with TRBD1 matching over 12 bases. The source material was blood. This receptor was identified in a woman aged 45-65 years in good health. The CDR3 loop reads CASSGGTGGLSEQYF. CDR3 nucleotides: TGCGCCAGCAGCGGCGGGACAGGGGGCCTGAGCGAGCAGTACTTC.